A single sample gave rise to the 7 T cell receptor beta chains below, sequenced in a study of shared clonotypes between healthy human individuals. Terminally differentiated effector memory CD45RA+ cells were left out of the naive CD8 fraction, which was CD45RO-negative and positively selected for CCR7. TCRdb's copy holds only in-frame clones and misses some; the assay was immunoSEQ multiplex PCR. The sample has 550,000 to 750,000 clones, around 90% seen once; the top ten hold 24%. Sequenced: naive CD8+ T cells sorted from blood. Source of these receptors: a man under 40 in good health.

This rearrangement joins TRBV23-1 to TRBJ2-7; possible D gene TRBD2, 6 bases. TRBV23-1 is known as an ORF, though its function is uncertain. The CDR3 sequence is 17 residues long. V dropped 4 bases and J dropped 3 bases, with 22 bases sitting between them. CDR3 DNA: TGCGCCAGCAGTCCCTTAGAGCTAGCGAAGGGAAACTACGAGCAGTACTTC. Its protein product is CASSPLELAKGNYEQYF.

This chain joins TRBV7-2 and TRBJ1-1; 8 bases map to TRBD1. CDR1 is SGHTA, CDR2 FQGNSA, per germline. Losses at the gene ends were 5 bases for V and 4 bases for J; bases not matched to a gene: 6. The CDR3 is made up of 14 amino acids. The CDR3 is CASSIRQGSTEAFF. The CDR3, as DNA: TGTGCCAGCAGCATAAGACAGGGGAGCACTGAAGCTTTCTTT.

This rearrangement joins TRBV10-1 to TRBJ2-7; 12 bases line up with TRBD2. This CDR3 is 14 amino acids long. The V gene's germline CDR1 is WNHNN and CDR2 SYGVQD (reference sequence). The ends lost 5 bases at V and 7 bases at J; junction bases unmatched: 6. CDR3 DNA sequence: TGCGCCAGCAGTAGACTAGCGGGAGAGAATGAGCAGTACTTC. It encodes CASSRLAGENEQYF.

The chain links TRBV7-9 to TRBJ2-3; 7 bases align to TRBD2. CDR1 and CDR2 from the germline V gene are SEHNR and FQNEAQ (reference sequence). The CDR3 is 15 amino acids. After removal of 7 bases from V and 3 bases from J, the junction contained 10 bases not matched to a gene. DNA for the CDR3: TGTGCCAGCACCCCACGTCAGGGAGGGACAGATACGCAGTATTTT. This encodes CASTPRQGGTDTQYF.

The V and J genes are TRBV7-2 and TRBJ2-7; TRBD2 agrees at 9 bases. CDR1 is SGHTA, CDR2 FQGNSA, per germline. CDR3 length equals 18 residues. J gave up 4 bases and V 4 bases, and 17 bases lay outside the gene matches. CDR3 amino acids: CASSSSWTSVKQGYEQYF. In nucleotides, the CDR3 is TGTGCCAGCAGCTCGAGCTGGACTAGCGTCAAGCAGGGGTACGAGCAGTACTTC.

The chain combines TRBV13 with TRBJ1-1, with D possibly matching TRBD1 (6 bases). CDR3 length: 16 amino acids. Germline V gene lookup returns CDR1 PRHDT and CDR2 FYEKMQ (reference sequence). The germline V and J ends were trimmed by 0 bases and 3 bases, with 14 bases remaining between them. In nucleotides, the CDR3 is TGTGCCAGCAGCTTAGGCCTGGGGGGCGTTGACACTGAAGCTTTCTTT. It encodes CASSLGLGGVDTEAFF.

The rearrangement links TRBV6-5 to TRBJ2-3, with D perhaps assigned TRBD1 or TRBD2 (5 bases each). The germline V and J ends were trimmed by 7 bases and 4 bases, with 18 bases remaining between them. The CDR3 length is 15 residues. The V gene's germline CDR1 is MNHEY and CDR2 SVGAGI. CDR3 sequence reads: CASTSRLLGADTQYF. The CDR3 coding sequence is TGTGCCAGCACCTCACGGCTATTGGGGGCAGATACGCAGTATTTT.